These T cell receptor beta chains were read from a single sample in a study of shared clonotypes between healthy human individuals. Sequencing used immunoSEQ multiplex PCR; TCRdb keeps in-frame clones, though not all of them. The sample lists 300,000 to 400,000 clones; under 80% were seen once. Sequenced material: memory CD4+ T cells sorted from blood. These receptors were obtained from a young man in good health. Each CDR3 is given with its conserved first and last residue. D genes are given only for firm matches. A clone size is listed for some rows: how often the clone was seen (once, few, many), or a class if it is expanded.

v_gene	abundance	d_gene	j_gene	CDR3aa	CDR3nt
TRBV28	few	.	TRBJ1-5	CASLALGVHSNQPQHF	TGTGCCAGCCTCGCCTTAGGGGTTCATAGCAATCAGCCCCAGCATTTT
TRBV6-5	.	.	TRBJ2-4	CASSYSRRDIQYF	TGTGCCAGCAGTTACTCCCGGAGGGACATTCAGTACTTC
TRBV15	.	.	TRBJ1-5	CATSRATGREPQHF	TGTGCCACCAGCAGAGCAACGGGCAGAGAGCCCCAGCATTTT
TRBV5-6	.	.	TRBJ2-7	CASSPNWSPDVTEQYF	TGTGCCAGCAGCCCCAACTGGAGCCCGGACGTCACCGAGCAGTACTTC
TRBV5-1	.	.	TRBJ2-5	CASSLGTAQETQYF	TGCGCCAGCAGCTTGGGGACAGCCCAAGAGACCCAGTACTTC
TRBV7-6	few	.	TRBJ2-1	CASTKSPWGPTLSYNEQFF	TGTGCCAGCACCAAATCGCCGTGGGGACCTACCCTCTCCTACAATGAGCAGTTCTTC
TRBV5-5	.	.	TRBJ1-2	CASSLEGRGYGYTF	TGTGCCAGCAGCTTGGAGGGCAGGGGATATGGCTACACCTTC
TRBV5-1	few	.	TRBJ2-1	CASSLKKAPNEQFF	TGCGCCAGCAGCTTGAAAAAGGCCCCCAATGAGCAGTTCTTC
TRBV5-4	.	TRBD2	TRBJ2-3	CASRLSGMETDTQYF	TGTGCCAGCCGCCTTAGCGGGATGGAGACAGATACGCAGTATTTT
TRBV7-6	.	.	TRBJ1-2	CASSSPRGGYTF	TGTGCCAGCAGCTCGCCCCGGGGTGGCTACACCTTC
TRBV5-1	once	.	TRBJ2-2	CASSLAGTRETGELFF	TGCGCCAGCAGCTTGGCAGGGACCCGTGAGACCGGGGAGCTGTTTTTT
TRBV5-1	few	.	TRBJ2-7	CASSSDGSYEQYF	TGCGCCAGCAGCTCAGACGGATCCTACGAGCAGTACTTC
TRBV7-9	.	.	TRBJ1-2	CASSAFNYGYTF	TGTGCCAGCAGCGCCTTTAACTATGGCTACACCTTC
TRBV6-1	.	.	TRBJ2-3	CASSVESRAAPDTQYF	TGTGCCAGCAGTGTCGAAAGCAGGGCTGCCCCAGATACGCAGTATTTT
TRBV7-9	.	TRBD2	TRBJ2-1	CASSLSSGYNEQFF	TGTGCCAGCAGCTTATCTAGCGGTTACAATGAGCAGTTCTTC
TRBV18	.	TRBD2	TRBJ2-2	CASSPRGLAGAGELFF	TGTGCCAGCTCACCACGGGGACTAGCGGGAGCCGGGGAGCTGTTTTTT
TRBV4-2	.	TRBD1	TRBJ1-3	CASSRDRGNSGNTIYF	TGTGCCAGCAGCCGGGACAGGGGAAACTCTGGAAACACCATATATTTT
TRBV20-1	.	TRBD1	TRBJ2-4	CSAALDRAQYF	TGCAGTGCTGCATTGGACAGGGCACAGTACTTC
TRBV18	.	TRBD1	TRBJ2-1	CASSPRGLGEQFF	TGTGCCAGCTCACCCAGGGGGCTGGGTGAGCAGTTCTTC